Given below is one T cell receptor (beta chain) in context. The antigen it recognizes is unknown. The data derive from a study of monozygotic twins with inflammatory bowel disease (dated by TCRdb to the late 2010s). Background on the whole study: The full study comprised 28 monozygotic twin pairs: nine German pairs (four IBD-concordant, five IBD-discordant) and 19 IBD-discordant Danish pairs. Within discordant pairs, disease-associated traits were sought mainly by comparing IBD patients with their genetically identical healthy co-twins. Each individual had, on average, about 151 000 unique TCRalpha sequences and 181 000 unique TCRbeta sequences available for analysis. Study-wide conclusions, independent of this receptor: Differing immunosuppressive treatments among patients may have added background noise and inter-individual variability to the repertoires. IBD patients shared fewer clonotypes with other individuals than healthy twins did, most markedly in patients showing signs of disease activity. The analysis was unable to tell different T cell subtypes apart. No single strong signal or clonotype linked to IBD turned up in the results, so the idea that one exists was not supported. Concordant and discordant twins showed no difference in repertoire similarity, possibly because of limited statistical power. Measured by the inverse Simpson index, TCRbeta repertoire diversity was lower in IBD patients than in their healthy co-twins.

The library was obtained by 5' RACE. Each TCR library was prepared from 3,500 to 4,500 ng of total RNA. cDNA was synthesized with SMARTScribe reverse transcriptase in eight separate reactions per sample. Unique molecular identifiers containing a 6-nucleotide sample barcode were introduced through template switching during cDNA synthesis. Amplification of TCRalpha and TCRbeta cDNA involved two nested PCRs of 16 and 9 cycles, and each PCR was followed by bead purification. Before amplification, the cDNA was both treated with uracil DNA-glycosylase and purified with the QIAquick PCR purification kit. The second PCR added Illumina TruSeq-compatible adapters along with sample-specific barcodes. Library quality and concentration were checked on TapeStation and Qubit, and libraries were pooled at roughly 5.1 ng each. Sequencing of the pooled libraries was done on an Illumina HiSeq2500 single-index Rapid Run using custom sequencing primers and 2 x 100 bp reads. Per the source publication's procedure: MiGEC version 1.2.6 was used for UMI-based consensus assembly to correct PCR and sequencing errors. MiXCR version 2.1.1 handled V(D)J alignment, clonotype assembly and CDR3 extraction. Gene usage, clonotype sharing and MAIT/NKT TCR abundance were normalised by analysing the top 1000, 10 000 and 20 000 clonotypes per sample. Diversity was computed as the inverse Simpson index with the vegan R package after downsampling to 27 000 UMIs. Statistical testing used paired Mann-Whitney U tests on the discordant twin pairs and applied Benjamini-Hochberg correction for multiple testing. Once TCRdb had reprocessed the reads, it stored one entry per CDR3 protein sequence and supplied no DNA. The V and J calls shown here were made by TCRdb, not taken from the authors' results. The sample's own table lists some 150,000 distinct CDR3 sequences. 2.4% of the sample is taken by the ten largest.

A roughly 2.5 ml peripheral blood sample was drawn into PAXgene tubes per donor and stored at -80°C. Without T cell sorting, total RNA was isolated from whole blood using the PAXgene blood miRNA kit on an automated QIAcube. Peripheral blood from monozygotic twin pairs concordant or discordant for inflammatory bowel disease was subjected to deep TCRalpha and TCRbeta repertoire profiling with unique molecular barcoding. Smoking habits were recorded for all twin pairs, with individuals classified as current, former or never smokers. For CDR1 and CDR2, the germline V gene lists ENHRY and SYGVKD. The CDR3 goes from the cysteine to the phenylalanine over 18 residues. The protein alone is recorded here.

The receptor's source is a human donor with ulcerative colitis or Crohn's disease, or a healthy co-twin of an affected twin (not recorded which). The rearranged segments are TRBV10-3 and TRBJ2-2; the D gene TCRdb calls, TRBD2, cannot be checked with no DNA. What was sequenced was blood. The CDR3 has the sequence CAIQSSTSGGSEFGELFF.